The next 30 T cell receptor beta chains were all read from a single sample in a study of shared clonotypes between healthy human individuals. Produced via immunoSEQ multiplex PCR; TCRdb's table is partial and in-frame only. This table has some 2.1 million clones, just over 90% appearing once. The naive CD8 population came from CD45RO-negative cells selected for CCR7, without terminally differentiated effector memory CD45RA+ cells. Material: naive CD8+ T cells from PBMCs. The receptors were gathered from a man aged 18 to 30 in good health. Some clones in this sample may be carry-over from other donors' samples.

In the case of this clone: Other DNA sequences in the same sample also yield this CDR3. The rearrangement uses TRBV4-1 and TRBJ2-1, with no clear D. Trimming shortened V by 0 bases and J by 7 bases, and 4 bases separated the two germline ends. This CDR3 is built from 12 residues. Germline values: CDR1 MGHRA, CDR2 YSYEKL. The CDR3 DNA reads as TGCGCCAGCAGCCAAGATGGGAATGAGCAGTTCTTC. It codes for CASSQDGNEQFF.

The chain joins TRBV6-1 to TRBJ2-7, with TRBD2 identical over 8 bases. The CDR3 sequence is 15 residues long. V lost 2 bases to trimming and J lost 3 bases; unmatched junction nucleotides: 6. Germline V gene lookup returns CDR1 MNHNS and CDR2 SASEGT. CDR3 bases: TGTGCCAGCAGTGAATCGGCTAGCGGGTTCTACGAGCAGTACTTC. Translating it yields CASSESASGFYEQYF.

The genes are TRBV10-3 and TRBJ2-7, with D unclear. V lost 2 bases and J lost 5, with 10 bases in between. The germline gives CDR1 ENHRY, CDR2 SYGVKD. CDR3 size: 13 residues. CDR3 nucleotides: TGTGCCATCAGTGAGGTCCGACCGGACGAGCAGTACTTC. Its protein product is CAISEVRPDEQYF.

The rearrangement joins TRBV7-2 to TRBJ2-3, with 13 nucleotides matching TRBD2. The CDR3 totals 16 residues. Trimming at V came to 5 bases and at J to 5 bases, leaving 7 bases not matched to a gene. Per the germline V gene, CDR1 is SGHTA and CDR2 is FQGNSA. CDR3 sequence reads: CASSQGLAGVEDTQYF. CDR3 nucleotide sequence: TGTGCCAGCAGCCAAGGACTAGCGGGAGTGGAAGATACGCAGTATTTT.

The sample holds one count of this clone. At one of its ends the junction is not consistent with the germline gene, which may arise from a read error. The DNA for the CDR3 is TGTGCCAGCAGTGGATGGGACACATGGGACTTC. This encodes CASSGWDTWDF. The chain couples TRBV25-1 to TRBJ1-2, with D possibly TRBD1 on 6 matching bases. Germline V CDR1 and CDR2: MGHDK, SYGVNS. The CDR3 is made up of 11 amino acids.

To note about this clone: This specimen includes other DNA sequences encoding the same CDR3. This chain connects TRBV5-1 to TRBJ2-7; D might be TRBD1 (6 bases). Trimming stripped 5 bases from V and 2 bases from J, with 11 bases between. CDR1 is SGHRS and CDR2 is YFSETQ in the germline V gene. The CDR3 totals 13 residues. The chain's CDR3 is CASSTDRTYEQYF. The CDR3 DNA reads TGCGCCAGCAGTACGGACAGAACCTACGAGCAGTACTTC.

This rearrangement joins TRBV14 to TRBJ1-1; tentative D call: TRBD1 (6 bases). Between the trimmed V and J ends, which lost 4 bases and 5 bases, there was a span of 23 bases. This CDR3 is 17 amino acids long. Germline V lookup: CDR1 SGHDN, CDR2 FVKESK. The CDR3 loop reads CASSLTYYRDPRTEAFF. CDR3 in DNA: TGTGCCAGCAGCCTAACCTATTACAGGGACCCAAGGACTGAAGCTTTCTTT.

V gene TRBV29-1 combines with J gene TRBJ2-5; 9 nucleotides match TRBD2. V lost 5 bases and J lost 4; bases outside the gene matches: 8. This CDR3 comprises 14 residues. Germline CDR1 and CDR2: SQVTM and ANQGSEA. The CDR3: CSVMAGGLLETQYF. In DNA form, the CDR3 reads TGCAGCGTTATGGCGGGGGGGCTGTTAGAGACCCAGTACTTC.

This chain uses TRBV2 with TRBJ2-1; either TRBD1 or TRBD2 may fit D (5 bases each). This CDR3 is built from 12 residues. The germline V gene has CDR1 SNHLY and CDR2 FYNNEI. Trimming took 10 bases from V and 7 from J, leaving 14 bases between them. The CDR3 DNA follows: TGTGCCACTACGGGGACCTGGAATGAGCAGTTCTTC. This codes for CATTGTWNEQFF.

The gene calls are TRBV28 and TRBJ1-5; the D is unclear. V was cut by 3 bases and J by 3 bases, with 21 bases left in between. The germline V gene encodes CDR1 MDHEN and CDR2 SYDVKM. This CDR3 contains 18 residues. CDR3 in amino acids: CASSLKNRYATYNQPQHF. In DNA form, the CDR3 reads TGTGCCAGCAGTTTGAAGAACCGCTACGCCACGTACAATCAGCCCCAGCATTTT.

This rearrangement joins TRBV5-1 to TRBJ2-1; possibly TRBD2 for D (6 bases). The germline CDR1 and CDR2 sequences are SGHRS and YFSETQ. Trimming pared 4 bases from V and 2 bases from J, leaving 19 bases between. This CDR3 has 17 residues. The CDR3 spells CASSPGPGGLTYNEQFF. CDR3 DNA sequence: TGCGCCAGCAGCCCTGGCCCTGGGGGGTTAACCTACAATGAGCAGTTCTTC.

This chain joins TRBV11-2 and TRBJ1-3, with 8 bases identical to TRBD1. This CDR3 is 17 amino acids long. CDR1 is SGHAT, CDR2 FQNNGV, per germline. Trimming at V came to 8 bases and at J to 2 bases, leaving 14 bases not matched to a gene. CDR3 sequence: CASGDRISPGAGNTIYF. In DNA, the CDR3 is TGTGCCAGCGGGGACAGGATTTCACCTGGGGCTGGAAACACCATATATTTT.

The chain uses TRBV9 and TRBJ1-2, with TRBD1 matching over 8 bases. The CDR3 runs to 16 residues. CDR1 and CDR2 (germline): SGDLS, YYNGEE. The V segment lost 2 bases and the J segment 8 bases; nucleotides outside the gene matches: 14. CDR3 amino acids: CASSVAPRGRADGYTF. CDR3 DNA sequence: TGTGCCAGCAGCGTCGCCCCCAGGGGGCGCGCCGACGGCTACACCTTC.

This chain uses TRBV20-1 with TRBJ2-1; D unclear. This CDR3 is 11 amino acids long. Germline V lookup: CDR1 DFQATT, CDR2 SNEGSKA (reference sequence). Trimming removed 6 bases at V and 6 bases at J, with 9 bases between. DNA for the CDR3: TGCAGTGCCGCCTCGGGCAATGAGCAGTTCTTC. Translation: CSAASGNEQFF.

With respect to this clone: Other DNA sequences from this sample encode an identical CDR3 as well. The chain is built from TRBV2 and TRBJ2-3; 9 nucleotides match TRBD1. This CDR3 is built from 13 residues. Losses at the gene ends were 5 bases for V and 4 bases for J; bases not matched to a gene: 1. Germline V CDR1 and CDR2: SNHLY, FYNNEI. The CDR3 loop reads CASSTGGADTQYF. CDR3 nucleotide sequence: TGTGCCAGCAGTACAGGGGGCGCAGATACGCAGTATTTT.

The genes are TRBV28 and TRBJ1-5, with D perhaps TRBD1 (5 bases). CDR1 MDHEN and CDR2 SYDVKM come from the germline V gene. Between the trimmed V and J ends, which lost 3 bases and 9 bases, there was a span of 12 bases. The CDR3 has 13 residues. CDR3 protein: CASSLTESLPQHF. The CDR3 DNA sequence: TGTGCCAGCAGTTTGACAGAATCATTGCCCCAGCATTTT.

CDR3 sequence: CASTIRGAALEGEKLFF. As DNA, the CDR3 is TGTGCCAGCACCATAAGGGGCGCAGCCTTGGAGGGGGAAAAACTGTTTTTT. This sequence joins TRBV7-9 and TRBJ1-4; tentative D call: TRBD1 (5 bases). The CDR3 sequence is 17 residues long. Trimming shortened V by 7 bases and J by 8 bases, and 26 bases separated the two germline ends. CDR1 SEHNR and CDR2 FQNEAQ come from the germline V gene (reference sequence).

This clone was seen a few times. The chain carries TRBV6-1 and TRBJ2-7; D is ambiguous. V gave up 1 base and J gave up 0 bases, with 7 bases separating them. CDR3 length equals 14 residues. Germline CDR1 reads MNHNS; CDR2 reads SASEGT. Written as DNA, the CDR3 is TGTGCCAGCAGTGAAGACACCTACTCCTACGAGCAGTACTTC. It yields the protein CASSEDTYSYEQYF.

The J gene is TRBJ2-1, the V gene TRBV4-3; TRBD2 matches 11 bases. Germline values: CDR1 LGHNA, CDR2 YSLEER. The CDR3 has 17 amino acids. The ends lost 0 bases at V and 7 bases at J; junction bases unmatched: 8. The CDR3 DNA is TGCGCCAGCAGCCAAGATCAGGTACTAGCGGGAGCAAATGAGCAGTTCTTC. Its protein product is CASSQDQVLAGANEQFF.

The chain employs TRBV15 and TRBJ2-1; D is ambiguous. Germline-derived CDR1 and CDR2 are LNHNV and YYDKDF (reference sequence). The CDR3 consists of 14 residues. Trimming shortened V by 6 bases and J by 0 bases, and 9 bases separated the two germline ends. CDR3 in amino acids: CATRTRSSYNEQFF. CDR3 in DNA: TGTGCCACCAGGACTCGGAGCTCCTACAATGAGCAGTTCTTC. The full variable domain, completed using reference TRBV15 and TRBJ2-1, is DAMVIQNPRYQVTQFGKPVTLSCSQTLNHNVMYWYQQKSSQAPKLLFHYYDKDFNNEADTPDNFQSRRPNTSFCFLDIRSPGLGDTAMYLCATRTRSSYNEQFFGPGTRLTVL.

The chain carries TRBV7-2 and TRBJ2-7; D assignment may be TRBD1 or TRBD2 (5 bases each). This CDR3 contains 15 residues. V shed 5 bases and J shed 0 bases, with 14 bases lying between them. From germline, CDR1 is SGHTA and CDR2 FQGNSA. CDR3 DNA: TGTGCCAGCAGCCCCTGGGGGTTTGGCTCCTACGAGCAGTACTTC. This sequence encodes CASSPWGFGSYEQYF.

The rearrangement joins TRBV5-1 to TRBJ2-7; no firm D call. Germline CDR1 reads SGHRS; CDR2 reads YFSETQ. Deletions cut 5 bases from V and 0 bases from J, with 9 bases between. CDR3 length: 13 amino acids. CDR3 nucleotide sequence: TGCGCCAGCAGGGTAGCTAGCTCCTACGAGCAGTACTTC. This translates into CASRVASSYEQYF. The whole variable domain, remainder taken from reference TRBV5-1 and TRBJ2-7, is KAGVTQTPRYLIKTRGQQVTLSCSPISGHRSVSWYQQTPGQGLQFLFEYFSETQRNKGNFPGRFSGRQFSNSRSEMNVSTLELGDSALYLCASRVASSYEQYFGPGTRLTVT.

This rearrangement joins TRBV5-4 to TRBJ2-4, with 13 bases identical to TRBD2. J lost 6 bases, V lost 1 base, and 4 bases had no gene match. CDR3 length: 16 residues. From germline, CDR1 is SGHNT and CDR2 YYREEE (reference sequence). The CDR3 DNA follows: TGTGCCAGCAGCTTGTCACTAGCGGGAGGGGGAAACATTCAGTACTTC. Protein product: CASSLSLAGGGNIQYF.

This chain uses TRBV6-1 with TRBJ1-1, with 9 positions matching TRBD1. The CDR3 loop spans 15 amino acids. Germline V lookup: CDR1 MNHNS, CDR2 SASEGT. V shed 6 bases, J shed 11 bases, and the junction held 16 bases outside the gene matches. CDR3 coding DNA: TGTGCCAGCAGGGACCCGGGACAGGGTTCCCCCAGGGCTTTCTTT. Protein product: CASRDPGQGSPRAFF.

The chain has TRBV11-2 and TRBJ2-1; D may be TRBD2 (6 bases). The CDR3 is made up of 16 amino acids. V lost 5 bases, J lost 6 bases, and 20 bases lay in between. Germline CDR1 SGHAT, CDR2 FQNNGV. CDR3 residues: CASSPGAGTGINEQFF. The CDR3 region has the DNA TGTGCCAGCAGCCCCGGTGCGGGGACGGGGATCAATGAGCAGTTCTTC.

CDR3 nucleotide sequence: TGCGCCAGCAGCCAAGATCGGTTTACATTCTACGAGCAGTACTTC. This encodes CASSQDRFTFYEQYF. The chain is built from TRBV4-3 and TRBJ2-7; the D is unclear. Per the germline V gene, CDR1 is LGHNA and CDR2 is YSLEER. Deletions cut 0 bases from V and 3 bases from J, with 12 bases between. The CDR3 totals 15 residues.

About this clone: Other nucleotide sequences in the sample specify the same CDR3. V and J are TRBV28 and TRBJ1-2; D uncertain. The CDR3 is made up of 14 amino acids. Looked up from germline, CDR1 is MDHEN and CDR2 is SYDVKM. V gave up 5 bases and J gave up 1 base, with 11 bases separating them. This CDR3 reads CASSPPPSNYGYTF. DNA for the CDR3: TGTGCCAGCAGTCCGCCCCCAAGTAACTATGGCTACACCTTC.

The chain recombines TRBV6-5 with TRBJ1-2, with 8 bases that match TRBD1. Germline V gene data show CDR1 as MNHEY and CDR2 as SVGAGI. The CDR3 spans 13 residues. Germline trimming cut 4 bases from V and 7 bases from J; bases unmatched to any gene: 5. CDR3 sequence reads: CASSSGRGLGYTF. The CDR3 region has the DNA TGTGCCAGCAGTTCGGGCAGGGGGCTTGGCTACACCTTC.

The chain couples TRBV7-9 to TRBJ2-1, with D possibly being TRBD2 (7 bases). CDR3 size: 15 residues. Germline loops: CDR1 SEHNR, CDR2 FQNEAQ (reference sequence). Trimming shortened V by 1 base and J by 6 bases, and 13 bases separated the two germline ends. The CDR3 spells CASSLDGGLGNEQFF. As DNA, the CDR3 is TGTGCCAGCAGCTTAGACGGGGGGCTGGGCAATGAGCAGTTCTTC.

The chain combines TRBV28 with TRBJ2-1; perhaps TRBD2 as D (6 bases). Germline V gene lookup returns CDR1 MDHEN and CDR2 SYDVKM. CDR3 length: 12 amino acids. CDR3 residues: CGTGETYNEQFF. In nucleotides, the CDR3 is TGTGGAACGGGAGAAACCTACAATGAGCAGTTCTTC.